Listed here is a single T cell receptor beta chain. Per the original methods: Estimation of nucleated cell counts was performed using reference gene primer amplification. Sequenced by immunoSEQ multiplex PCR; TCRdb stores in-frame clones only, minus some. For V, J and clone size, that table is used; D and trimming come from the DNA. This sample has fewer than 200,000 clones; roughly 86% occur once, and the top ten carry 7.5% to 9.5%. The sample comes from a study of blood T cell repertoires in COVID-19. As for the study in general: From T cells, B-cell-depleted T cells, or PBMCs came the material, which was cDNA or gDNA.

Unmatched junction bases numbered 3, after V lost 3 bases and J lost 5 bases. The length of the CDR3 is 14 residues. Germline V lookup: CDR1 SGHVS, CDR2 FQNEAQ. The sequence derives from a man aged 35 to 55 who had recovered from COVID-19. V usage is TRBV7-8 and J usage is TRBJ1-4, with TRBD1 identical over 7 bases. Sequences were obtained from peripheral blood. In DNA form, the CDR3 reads TGTGCCAGCAGCTTGGACAGGAGGAATGAAAAACTGTTTTTT. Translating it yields CASSLDRRNEKLFF.